This TCR beta chain appears in the sequencing data of a study of monozygotic twins with inflammatory bowel disease. The study's findings and limits: Healthy co-twins showed greater TCRbeta diversity (inverse Simpson) than IBD patients.

Per individual sample, eight separate reactions were used to make cDNA. TCRdb reanalyzed the 5' RACE reads, giving one entry per CDR3 protein sequence and no DNA. Here the sample table reports some 210,000 distinct CDR3 sequences. The CDR3 length is 12 residues. CDR1 and CDR2 from the germline V gene are SGHRS and YFSETQ. Points on this clonotype: Its target is unknown.

The TCR comes from a human donor with ulcerative colitis or Crohn's disease, or a healthy co-twin of an affected twin (not recorded which). Sample: blood. The chain is built from TRBV5-1 and TRBJ2-1; TCRdb indicates TRBD1, and absent DNA this call remains unverified. This CDR3 is CASSLRVSEQFF.